The clone carrying this T cell receptor beta chain was counted once. The data are from a study of shared clonotypes between healthy human individuals. V was trimmed by 2 bases and J by 0 bases, leaving 11 bases between them. Germline-derived CDR1 and CDR2 are SGHAT and FQNNGV. This CDR3 has 15 residues. The authors distributed each subset's genomic DNA evenly over several immunoSEQ plates. Here immunoSEQ multiplex PCR was the method, and the copy in TCRdb shows in-frame clones only, minus some. Altogether 550,000 to 600,000 clones are present, around 77% being singletons, with the ten largest covering around 13%.

V and J are TRBV11-2 and TRBJ2-7; D possibly uses TRBD1 or TRBD2 (5 bases each). The TCR originated in a woman aged 40 to 55 in good health. Some clones in this sample may be carry-over from other donors' samples. Sequencing was performed on PBMCs. DNA for the CDR3: TGTGCCAGCAGCTTATTCGAGGGGAGCTCCTACGAGCAGTACTTC. This encodes CASSLFEGSSYEQYF.